This record concerns one T cell receptor beta chain sequence. When the RNA was reverse transcribed, random hexamers were used with an input of about 0.5 to 1 ug. The amplification used immunoSEQ multiplex PCR on TCR beta CDR3; it spanned 54 Vbeta and 13 Jbeta. MiXCR, applied by TCRdb to the immunoSEQ multiplex PCR reads, yields one record per CDR3 protein. Found here are around 140,000 distinct CDR3 sequences, approximately 79% of them singletons; the top ten hold 0.5% to 0.65%. This entry belongs to a study of CD8 T cells in Susac syndrome. Trimming left V 2 bases short and J 7 bases short, with 8 bases between. CDR3 size: 13 residues. Germline V gene sequence: CDR1 MNHEY, CDR2 SVGAGI.

The chain couples TRBV6-5 to TRBJ2-2; D gene uncertain. This sequence was found in a human donor with multiple sclerosis. The specimen was CD8+ T cells from PBMCs. The CDR3 spells CASSYSNGGELFF. The CDR3 DNA is TGTGCCAGCAGTTACAGTAACGGCGGGGAGCTGTTTTTT.